The 8 T cell receptor beta chains below all came from one sample that was sequenced in a study of blood T cells in healthy people across ages. The second PCR ran about 6 to 11 cycles with a sample-barcoded 5' primer and J-beta primers. TCRdb processed the 5' RACE reads anew with MiXCR; each CDR3 protein has one entry. The profile shows some 760,000 distinct CDR3 sequences, around 25% of them singletons. A further study also used this sample, focusing on T cells of mothers and their children.

Material for sequencing was blood. The receptor source for this set is a boy aged 5-17 years in good health.

The chain employs TRBV5-1 and TRBJ2-1; the match to TRBD2 covers 7 bases. The CDR3 runs 14 residues. The ends lost 2 bases at V and 6 bases at J; junction bases unmatched: 5. Germline V gene sequence: CDR1 SGHRS, CDR2 YFSETQ. Here the CDR3 reads CASSLSGTINEQFF. The CDR3 nucleotides are TGCGCCAGCAGCTTATCCGGGACTATCAATGAGCAGTTCTTC.

This clonotype was counted only a few times. The genes are TRBV6-6 and TRBJ2-5; the match to TRBD2 covers 11 bases. Germline CDR1 reads MNHNY; CDR2 reads SVGAGI (reference sequence). CDR3 length: 16 amino acids. With V trimmed by 2 bases and J by 1 base, 3 bases remained unmatched. The CDR3 bases are TGTGCCAGCAGTTACGGGACTAGCGGAGTCCAAGAGACCCAGTACTTC. As protein: CASSYGTSGVQETQYF.

This clonotype was recorded a few times. V gene TRBV28 combines with J gene TRBJ2-1, with no clear D. The germline V gene has CDR1 MDHEN and CDR2 SYDVKM. V was clipped by 0 bases and J by 9 bases, with 9 bases between them. The CDR3 length is 13 residues. CDR3 in amino acids: CASSLCAVCEQFF. CDR3 sequence (DNA): TGTGCCAGCAGTTTATGTGCTGTGTGTGAGCAGTTCTTC.

The chain carries TRBV28 and TRBJ1-2; D might be TRBD1 (5 bases). Trimming took 2 bases from V and 8 from J, leaving 15 bases between them. CDR3 size: 14 residues. Germline CDR1 MDHEN, CDR2 SYDVKM. The CDR3, as DNA: TGTGCCAGCAGTTTAGGGCAGGGTAGCGGCGGCTACACCTTC. This sequence encodes CASSLGQGSGGYTF.

This sequence joins TRBV7-9 and TRBJ1-4, with D hard to call. Trimming removed 2 bases from V and 7 bases from J, with 14 bases in between. Per the germline V gene, CDR1 is SEHNR and CDR2 is FQNEAQ (reference sequence). The CDR3 sequence is 15 residues long. The CDR3 coding sequence is TGTGCCAGCAGCTTACCAAGGGCTATGGGTGAAAAACTGTTTTTT. Protein: CASSLPRAMGEKLFF.

The gene calls are TRBV11-2 and TRBJ1-4, with D possibly matching TRBD1 (5 bases). Trimming removed 0 bases from V and 0 bases from J, with 11 bases in between. The germline gives CDR1 SGHAT, CDR2 FQNNGV. This CDR3 comprises 17 residues. The CDR3 loop is CASSLDQGVSTNEKLFF. The CDR3, as DNA: TGTGCCAGCAGCTTAGATCAGGGCGTATCAACTAATGAAAAACTGTTTTTT.

In its sample, this clonotype was seen a few times. The CDR3 DNA reads TGCAGCGTAGTCAGGGGAACTGAAGCTTTCTTT. Its protein product is CSVVRGTEAFF. This sequence joins TRBV29-1 and TRBJ1-1; TRBD1 might be the D (6 bases). V was cut by 6 bases and J by 5 bases, with 10 bases left in between. Germline V gene sequence: CDR1 SQVTM, CDR2 ANQGSEA. CDR3 size: 11 residues.

This clonotype was found many times. This sequence joins TRBV15 and TRBJ2-5, with 7 bases fitting TRBD2. With V trimmed by 8 bases and J by 5 bases, 11 bases remained unmatched. Germline loops: CDR1 LNHNV, CDR2 YYDKDF (reference sequence). CDR3 length: 14 residues. The CDR3 protein is CATASGGSGETQYF. DNA for the CDR3: TGTGCCACCGCCAGTGGCGGGAGTGGGGAGACCCAGTACTTC.